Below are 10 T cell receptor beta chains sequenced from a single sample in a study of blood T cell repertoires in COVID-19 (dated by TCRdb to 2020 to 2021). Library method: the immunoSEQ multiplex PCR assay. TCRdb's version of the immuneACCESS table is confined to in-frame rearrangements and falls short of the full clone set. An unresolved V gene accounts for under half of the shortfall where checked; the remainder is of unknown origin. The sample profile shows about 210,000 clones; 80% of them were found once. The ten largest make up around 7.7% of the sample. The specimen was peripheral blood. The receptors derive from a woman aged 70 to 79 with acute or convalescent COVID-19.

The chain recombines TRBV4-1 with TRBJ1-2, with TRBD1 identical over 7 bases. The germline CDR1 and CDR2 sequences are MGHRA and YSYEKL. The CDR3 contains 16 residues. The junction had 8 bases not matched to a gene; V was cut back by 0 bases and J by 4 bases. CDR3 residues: CASSQDRGEQGYGYTF. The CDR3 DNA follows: TGCGCCAGCAGCCAAGACAGGGGGGAACAGGGCTATGGCTACACCTTC.

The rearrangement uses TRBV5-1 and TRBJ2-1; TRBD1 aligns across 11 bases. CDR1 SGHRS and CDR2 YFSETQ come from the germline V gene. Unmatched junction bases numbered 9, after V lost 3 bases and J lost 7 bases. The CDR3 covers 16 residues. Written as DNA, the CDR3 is TGCGCCAGCAGCTACTCAAGGACAGGGGGCAAGAATGAGCAGTTCTTC. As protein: CASSYSRTGGKNEQFF.

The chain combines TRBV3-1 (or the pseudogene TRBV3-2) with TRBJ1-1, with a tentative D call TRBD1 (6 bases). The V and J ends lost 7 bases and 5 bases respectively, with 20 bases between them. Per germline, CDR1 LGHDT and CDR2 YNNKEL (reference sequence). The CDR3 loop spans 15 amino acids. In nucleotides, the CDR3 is TGTGCCAGCATCCTGAAGGGGGTATCTAAGACTGAAGCTTTCTTT. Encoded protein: CASILKGVSKTEAFF.

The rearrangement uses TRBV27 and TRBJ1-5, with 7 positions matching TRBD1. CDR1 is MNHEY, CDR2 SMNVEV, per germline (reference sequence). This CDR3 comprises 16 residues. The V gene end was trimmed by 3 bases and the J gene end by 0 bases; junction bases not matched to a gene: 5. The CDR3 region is CASSLTGSNSNQPQHF. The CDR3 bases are TGTGCCAGCAGTTTGACAGGGTCCAATAGCAATCAGCCCCAGCATTTT.

The CDR3 is CASLGGWNSPLHF. The CDR3 bases are TGTGCCAGCCTCGGAGGGTGGAATTCACCCCTCCACTTT. The chain carries TRBV19 and TRBJ1-6, with unresolved D. Trimming removed 9 bases at V and 7 bases at J, with 13 bases between. The CDR3 length is 13 residues. Germline V gene sequence: CDR1 LNHDA, CDR2 SQIVND (reference sequence).

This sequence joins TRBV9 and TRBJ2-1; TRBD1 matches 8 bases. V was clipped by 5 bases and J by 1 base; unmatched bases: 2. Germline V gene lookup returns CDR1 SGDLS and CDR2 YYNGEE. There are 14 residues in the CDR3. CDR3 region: CASSRQGSYNEQFF. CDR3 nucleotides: TGTGCCAGCAGTAGACAGGGGTCCTACAATGAGCAGTTCTTC.

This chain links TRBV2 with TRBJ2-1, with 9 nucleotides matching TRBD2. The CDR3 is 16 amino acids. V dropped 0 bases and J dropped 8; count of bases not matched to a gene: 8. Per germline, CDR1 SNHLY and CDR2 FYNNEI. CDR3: CASSEASAGGLDEQFF. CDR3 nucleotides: TGTGCCAGCAGTGAAGCTTCAGCGGGGGGTTTGGATGAGCAGTTCTTC.

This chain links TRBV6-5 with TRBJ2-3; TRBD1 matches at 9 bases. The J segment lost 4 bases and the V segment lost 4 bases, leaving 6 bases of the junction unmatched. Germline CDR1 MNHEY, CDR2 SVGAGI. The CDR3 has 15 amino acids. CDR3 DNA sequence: TGTGCCAGCAGTTTCGGGACAGGGCGGGCAGATACGCAGTATTTT. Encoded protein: CASSFGTGRADTQYF.

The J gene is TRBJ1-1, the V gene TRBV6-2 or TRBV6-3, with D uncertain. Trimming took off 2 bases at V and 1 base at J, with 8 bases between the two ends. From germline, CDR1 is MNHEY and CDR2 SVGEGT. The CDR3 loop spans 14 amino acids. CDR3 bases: TGTGCCAGCAGTTACGAGGGATCGAACACTGAAGCTTTCTTT. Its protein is CASSYEGSNTEAFF.

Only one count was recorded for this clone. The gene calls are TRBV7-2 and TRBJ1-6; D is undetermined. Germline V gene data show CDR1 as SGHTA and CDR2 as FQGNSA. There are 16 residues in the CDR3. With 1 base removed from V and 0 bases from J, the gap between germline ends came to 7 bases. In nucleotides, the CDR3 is TGTGCCAGCAGCTTAGAAGGGAGCTCCTATAATTCACCCCTCCACTTT. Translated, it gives CASSLEGSSYNSPLHF.